A single sample is the source of the 17 T cell receptor beta chains below, sequenced in a study of blood T cell repertoires in COVID-19. Method: immunoSEQ multiplex PCR; TCRdb's copy keeps in-frame clones and lacks some. The data contain approximately 190,000 clones, about 84% of them singletons. Sequenced: peripheral blood. These receptor sequences come from a woman aged 25 to 45 with acute or convalescent COVID-19.

The chain uses TRBV30 and TRBJ2-7; 9 nucleotides align to TRBD1. This CDR3 region has 16 residues. Germline-derived CDR1 and CDR2 are GTSNPN and SVGIG (reference sequence). The ends lost 3 bases at V and 6 bases at J; junction bases unmatched: 15. CDR3 in amino acids: CAWRPPSWTGALEQYF. DNA for the CDR3: TGTGCCTGGAGGCCCCCGTCGTGGACAGGGGCTCTCGAGCAGTACTTC.

This clone was detected a few times. The rearrangement joins TRBV2 to TRBJ1-1, with D uncertain. From germline, CDR1 is SNHLY and CDR2 FYNNEI. The CDR3 covers 11 residues. Trimming left V 6 bases short and J 8 bases short, with 10 bases between. The CDR3 region is CASRRRLEAFF. DNA of the CDR3: TGTGCCAGCAGGCGCAGGCTAGAAGCTTTCTTT.

The J gene is TRBJ2-1, the V gene TRBV4-3; D not certain. From germline, CDR1 is LGHNA and CDR2 YSLEER. V was pared by 0 bases and J by 4 bases, with 10 bases between. This CDR3 contains 15 residues. The CDR3 nucleotides read TGCGCCAGCAGCCAAGAGCCCAGGCAGTACAATGAGCAGTTCTTC. This encodes CASSQEPRQYNEQFF.

With regard to this clone: Other DNA variants within this sample encode the same CDR3. The chain recombines TRBV5-6 with TRBJ1-2; D may be TRBD1 (5 bases). CDR1 is SGHDT and CDR2 is YYEEEE in the germline V gene. The CDR3 covers 15 residues. V lost 0 bases, J lost 7 bases, and 16 bases lay in between. The CDR3 spells CASSLEYRGWGGYTF. As DNA, the CDR3 is TGTGCCAGCAGCTTGGAGTATCGGGGGTGGGGTGGCTACACCTTC.

The chain links TRBV27 to TRBJ1-5; D unclear. V was clipped by 10 bases and J by 3 bases, with 16 bases between them. The CDR3 length is 14 residues. Germline CDR1 and CDR2: MNHEY and SMNVEV (reference sequence). DNA for the CDR3: TGTGCCACCGCCCCCCGGGAAGCCAATCAGCCCCAGCATTTT. It translates to CATAPREANQPQHF.

This sequence joins TRBV10-2 and TRBJ1-5; TRBD1 aligns across 7 bases. V lost 4 bases and J lost 0; bases outside the gene matches: 9. This CDR3 spans 17 amino acids. Per germline, CDR1 WSHSY and CDR2 SAAADI. DNA for the CDR3: TGCGCCAGCAGTGTAGTGGGACAGAAATATAGCAATCAGCCCCAGCATTTT. It yields the protein CASSVVGQKYSNQPQHF.

This clone turned up a few times. This sequence joins TRBV19 and TRBJ2-7, with D hard to call. Germline V gene sequence: CDR1 LNHDA, CDR2 SQIVND (reference sequence). V lost 7 bases, J lost 2 bases, and 15 bases lay in between. This CDR3 spans 14 amino acids. CDR3 in amino acids: CASINSIRTYEQYF. CDR3 nucleotide sequence: TGTGCCAGTATAAACAGCATAAGGACCTACGAGCAGTACTTC.

The chain carries TRBV5-1 and TRBJ2-3; 10 bases are shared with TRBD2. Germline V lookup: CDR1 SGHRS, CDR2 YFSETQ. V lost 4 bases and J lost 0; bases outside the gene matches: 2. The CDR3 runs to 15 residues. As DNA, the CDR3 is TGCGCCAGCAGCGCGACTAGCGGGAGCACAGATACGCAGTATTTT. It codes for CASSATSGSTDTQYF.

The chain carries TRBV3-1 (or the pseudogene TRBV3-2) and TRBJ2-3, with 8 bases matching TRBD2. This CDR3 contains 16 residues. V lost 1 base to trimming and J lost 1 base; unmatched junction nucleotides: 4. CDR1 LGHDT and CDR2 YNNKEL come from the germline V gene (reference sequence). The CDR3 region is CASSQAAGGRTDTQYF. DNA of the CDR3: TGTGCCAGCAGCCAAGCTGCGGGGGGACGCACAGATACGCAGTATTTT.

The J gene is TRBJ2-7, the V gene TRBV5-4; 9 bases are shared with TRBD2. V shed 2 bases, J shed 3 bases, and the junction held 9 bases outside the gene matches. The CDR3 contains 16 residues. Germline CDR1 SGHNT, CDR2 YYREEE (reference sequence). CDR3 residues: CASSLLSGRIIYEQYF. As DNA, the CDR3 is TGTGCCAGCAGCTTACTAAGCGGGAGGATTATCTACGAGCAGTACTTC.

The chain carries TRBV5-1 and TRBJ1-1; TRBD1 aligns across 8 bases. There are 14 residues in the CDR3. V lost 5 bases to trimming and J lost 5 bases; unmatched junction nucleotides: 8. Germline lookup yields CDR1 SGHRS and CDR2 YFSETQ. CDR3 sequence reads: CASSPTGVQTEAFF. The CDR3 region has the DNA TGCGCCAGCAGTCCGACAGGGGTACAAACTGAAGCTTTCTTT.

The chain combines TRBV10-2 with TRBJ2-7, with D perhaps TRBD2 (6 bases). The V gene's germline CDR1 is WSHSY and CDR2 SAAADI. The CDR3 totals 13 residues. Trimming pared 11 bases from V and 3 bases from J, leaving 17 bases between. The CDR3: CACGPGTYYEQYF. CDR3 DNA: TGCGCCTGCGGGCCGGGGACTTACTACGAGCAGTACTTC.

This sequence joins TRBV11-2 and TRBJ1-2, with 7 bases that match TRBD1. Trimming at V came to 4 bases and at J to 8 bases, leaving 16 bases not matched to a gene. CDR3 size: 16 residues. Germline V gives CDR1 SGHAT, CDR2 FQNNGV. CDR3 loop: CASSSNPTGSTYGYTF. The CDR3 region has the DNA TGTGCCAGCAGCTCCAACCCGACAGGGAGTACTTACGGCTACACCTTC.

This chain joins TRBV7-9 and TRBJ1-1; D unresolved. The CDR3 is 15 residues long. From germline, CDR1 is SEHNR and CDR2 FQNEAQ (reference sequence). Trimming took off 1 base at V and 0 bases at J, with 9 bases between the two ends. The CDR3 sequence: CASSLGVGVNTEAFF. The CDR3 DNA sequence: TGTGCCAGCAGCTTAGGGGTTGGAGTGAACACTGAAGCTTTCTTT.

The chain combines TRBV3-1 (or the pseudogene TRBV3-2) with TRBJ1-2; D may be TRBD1 (5 bases). Between the trimmed V and J ends, which lost 0 bases and 4 bases, there was a span of 6 bases. Germline loops: CDR1 LGHDT, CDR2 YNNKEL (reference sequence). The CDR3 length is 13 residues. The CDR3 is CASSQDGAYGYTF. Here the CDR3 DNA reads TGTGCCAGCAGCCAAGATGGGGCCTATGGCTACACCTTC.

The chain couples TRBV7-2 to TRBJ2-2; 13 bases are shared with TRBD2. CDR1 and CDR2 from the germline V gene are SGHTA and FQGNSA. The trim removed 2 bases at V and 2 bases at J, leaving 5 bases unmatched. This CDR3 comprises 18 residues. The CDR3 DNA reads TGTGCCAGCAGCTTACTGGGACTAGCGGGGTTTAACACCGGGGAGCTGTTTTTT. It codes for CASSLLGLAGFNTGELFF.

Of note for this clone: The sample holds other DNA sequences that translate to the same CDR3. The chain uses TRBV30 and TRBJ2-7; D is unclear. CDR3 size: 12 residues. Germline V gene sequence: CDR1 GTSNPN, CDR2 SVGIG (reference sequence). The germline V and J ends were trimmed by 1 base and 3 bases, with 7 bases remaining between them. CDR3 nucleotides: TGTGCCTGGAGTGGACTCGGCTACGAGCAGTACTTC. This codes for CAWSGLGYEQYF.